This TCR beta chain comes out of a study of shared clonotypes between healthy human individuals. The length of the CDR3 is 19 residues. Germline lookup yields CDR1 LGHNA and CDR2 YSLEER. The J segment lost 4 bases and the V segment lost 1 base, leaving 14 bases of the junction unmatched. The table came from immunoSEQ multiplex PCR; TCRdb's copy has only in-frame clones and leaves some out. The repertoire has about 2 million clones, 85% to 95% of them found once; the top ten carry roughly 0.13%. This TCR was sampled from a man younger than 30 in good health. The sequencing sample was made of naive CD4+ T cells sorted from blood. The subset here: CD45RA+ positively selected. The J gene is TRBJ2-2, the V gene TRBV4-3; TRBD1 matches 8 bases. The CDR3 here is CASSQVPVLRQGSTGELFF. The CDR3 coding sequence is TGCGCCAGCAGCCAAGTTCCGGTCCTTCGACAGGGGAGCACCGGGGAGCTGTTTTTT.